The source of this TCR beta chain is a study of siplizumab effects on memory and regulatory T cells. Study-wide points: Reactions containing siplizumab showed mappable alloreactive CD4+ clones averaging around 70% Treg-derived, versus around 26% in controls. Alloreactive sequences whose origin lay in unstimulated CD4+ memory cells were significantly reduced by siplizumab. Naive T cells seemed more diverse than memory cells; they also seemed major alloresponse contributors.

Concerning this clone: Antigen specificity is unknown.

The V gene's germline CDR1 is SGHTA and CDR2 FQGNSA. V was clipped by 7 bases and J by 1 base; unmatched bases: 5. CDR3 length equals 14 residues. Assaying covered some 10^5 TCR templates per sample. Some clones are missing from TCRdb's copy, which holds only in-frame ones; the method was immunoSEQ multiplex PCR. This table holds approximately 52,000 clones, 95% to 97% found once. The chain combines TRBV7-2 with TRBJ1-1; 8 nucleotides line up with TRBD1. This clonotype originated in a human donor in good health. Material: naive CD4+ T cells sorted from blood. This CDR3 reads CASITGTGNTEAFF. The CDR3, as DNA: TGTGCCAGCATCACAGGGACAGGGAACACTGAAGCTTTCTTT.